This T cell receptor (beta chain) emerged from a study of shared T cell receptors in the human thymus. TCRdb's copy holds only in-frame clones and misses some; the assay was immunoSEQ multiplex PCR. The sample contains about 610,000 clones, roughly 90% of which appear only once. There are 15 residues in the CDR3. CDR1 and CDR2 (germline): LNHDA, SQIVND (reference sequence). Unmatched junction bases numbered 6, after V lost 3 bases and J lost 4 bases. This same sample was also taken into another study, of human thymus T cells. That publication notes: Thymus was obtained from resections taken during corrective heart surgery. Both thymic and peripheral blood repertoires showed apparently biased V and J usage. A high degree of thymic repertoire overlap among unrelated individuals was reported in related research.

The sequence derives from a boy under two years old with a congenital heart defect. The material sequenced was thymocytes. The chain couples TRBV19 to TRBJ2-1; 7 bases align to TRBD2. The CDR3 DNA is TGTGCCAGTAGTATGGGTAGCGGGCTTTACAATGAGCAGTTCTTC. This codes for CASSMGSGLYNEQFF.